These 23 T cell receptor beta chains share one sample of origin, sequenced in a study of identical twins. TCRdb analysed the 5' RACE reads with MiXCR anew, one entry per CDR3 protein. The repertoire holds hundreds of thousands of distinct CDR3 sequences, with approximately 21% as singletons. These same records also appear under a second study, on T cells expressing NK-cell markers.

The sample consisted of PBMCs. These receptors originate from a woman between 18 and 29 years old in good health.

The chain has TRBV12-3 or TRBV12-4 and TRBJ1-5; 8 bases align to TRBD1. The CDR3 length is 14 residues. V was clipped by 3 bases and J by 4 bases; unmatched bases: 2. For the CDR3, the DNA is TGTGCCAGCAGTTTCAACAGGGGGAATCAGCCCCAGCATTTT. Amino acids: CASSFNRGNQPQHF.

The CDR3 reads CAISGTGGVTEAFF. The DNA for the CDR3 is TGTGCCATCAGTGGGACAGGGGGAGTAACTGAAGCTTTCTTT. This sequence joins TRBV10-3 and TRBJ1-1, with 10 bases fitting TRBD1. Germline lookup yields CDR1 ENHRY and CDR2 SYGVKD. Trimming removed 4 bases from V and 5 bases from J; junction bases left unmatched: 4. The CDR3 consists of 14 residues.

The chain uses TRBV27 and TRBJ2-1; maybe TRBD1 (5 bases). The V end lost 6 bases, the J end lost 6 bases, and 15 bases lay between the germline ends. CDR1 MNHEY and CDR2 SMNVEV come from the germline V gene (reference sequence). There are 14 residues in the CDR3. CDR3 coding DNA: TGTGCCAGCAGCCCCAACTTCCAGGGCAATGAGCAGTTCTTC. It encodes CASSPNFQGNEQFF.

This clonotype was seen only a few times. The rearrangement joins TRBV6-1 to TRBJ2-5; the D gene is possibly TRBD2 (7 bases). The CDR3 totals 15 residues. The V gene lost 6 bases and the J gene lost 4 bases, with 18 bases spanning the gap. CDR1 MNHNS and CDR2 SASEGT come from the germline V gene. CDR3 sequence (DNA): TGTGCCAGCAGCCGAGTTAGGGGGGGCGGAGAGACCCAGTACTTC. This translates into CASSRVRGGGETQYF.

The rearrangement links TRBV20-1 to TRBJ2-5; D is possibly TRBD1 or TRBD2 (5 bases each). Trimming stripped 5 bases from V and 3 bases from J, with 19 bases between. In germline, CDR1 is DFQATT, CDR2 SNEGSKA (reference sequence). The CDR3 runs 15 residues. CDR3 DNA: TGCAGTGCTCCTTTTCCTTGGGGGAGAGAAGAGACCCAGTACTTC. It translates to CSAPFPWGREETQYF.

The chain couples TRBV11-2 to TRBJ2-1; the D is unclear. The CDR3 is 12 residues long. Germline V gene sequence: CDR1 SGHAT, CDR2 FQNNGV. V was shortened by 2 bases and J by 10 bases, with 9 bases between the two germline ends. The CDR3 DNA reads TGTGCCAGCAGCTTAACGGGTGAGGAGCAGTTCTTC. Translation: CASSLTGEEQFF.

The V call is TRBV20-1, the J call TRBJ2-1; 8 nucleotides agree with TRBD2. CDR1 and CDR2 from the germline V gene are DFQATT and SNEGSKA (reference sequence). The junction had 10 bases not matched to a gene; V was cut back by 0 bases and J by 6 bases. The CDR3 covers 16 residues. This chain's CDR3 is CSARELAGPQGNEQFF. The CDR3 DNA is TGCAGTGCTAGAGAATTAGCGGGGCCTCAGGGCAATGAGCAGTTCTTC.

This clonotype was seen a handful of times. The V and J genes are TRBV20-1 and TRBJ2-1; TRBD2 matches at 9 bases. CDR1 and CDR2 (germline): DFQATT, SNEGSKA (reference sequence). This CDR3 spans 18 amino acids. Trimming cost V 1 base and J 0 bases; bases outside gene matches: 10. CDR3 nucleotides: TGCAGTGCTAGAGGTGGCCTAGCGGGGACCGGCTCCTACAATGAGCAGTTCTTC. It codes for CSARGGLAGTGSYNEQFF.

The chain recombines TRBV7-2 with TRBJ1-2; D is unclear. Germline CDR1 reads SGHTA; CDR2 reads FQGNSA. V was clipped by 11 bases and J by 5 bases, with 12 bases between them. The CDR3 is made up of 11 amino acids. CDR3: CALLRGYGYTF. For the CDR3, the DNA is TGTGCCCTACTACGCGGATATGGCTACACCTTC.

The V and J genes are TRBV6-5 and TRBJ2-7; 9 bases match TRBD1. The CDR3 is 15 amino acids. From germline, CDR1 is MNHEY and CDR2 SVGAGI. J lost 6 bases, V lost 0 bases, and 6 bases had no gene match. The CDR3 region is CASSYSWDRVREQYF. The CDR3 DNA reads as TGTGCCAGCAGTTACTCTTGGGACAGGGTTCGCGAGCAGTACTTC.

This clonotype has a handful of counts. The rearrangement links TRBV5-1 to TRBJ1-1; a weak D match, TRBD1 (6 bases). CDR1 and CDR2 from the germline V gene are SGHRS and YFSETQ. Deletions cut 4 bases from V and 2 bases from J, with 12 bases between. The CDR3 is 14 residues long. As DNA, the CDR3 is TGCGCCAGCAGCCGTGGACAGATCAACACTGAAGCTTTCTTT. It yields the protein CASSRGQINTEAFF. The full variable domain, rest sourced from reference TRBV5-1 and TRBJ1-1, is KAGVTQTPRYLIKTRGQQVTLSCSPISGHRSVSWYQQTPGQGLQFLFEYFSETQRNKGNFPGRFSGRQFSNSRSEMNVSTLELGDSALYLCASSRGQINTEAFFGQGTRLTVV.

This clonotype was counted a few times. Here the CDR3 DNA reads TGCGCCAGCAGCTTTGGTCCGGGACTAGACGACCACGAGCAGTACTTC. Its translation is CASSFGPGLDDHEQYF. The chain carries TRBV5-1 and TRBJ2-7; 8 positions agree with TRBD2. Trimming removed 2 bases from V and 5 bases from J; junction bases left unmatched: 12. The CDR3 spans 16 residues. Germline V CDR1 and CDR2: SGHRS, YFSETQ.

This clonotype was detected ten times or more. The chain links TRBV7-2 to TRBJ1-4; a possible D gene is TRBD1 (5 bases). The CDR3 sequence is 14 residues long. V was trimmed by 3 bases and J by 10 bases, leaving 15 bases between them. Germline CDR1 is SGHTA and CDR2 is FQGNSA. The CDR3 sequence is CASSFFLGEGKLFF. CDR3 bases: TGTGCCAGCAGCTTTTTCTTGGGGGAGGGAAAACTGTTTTTT.

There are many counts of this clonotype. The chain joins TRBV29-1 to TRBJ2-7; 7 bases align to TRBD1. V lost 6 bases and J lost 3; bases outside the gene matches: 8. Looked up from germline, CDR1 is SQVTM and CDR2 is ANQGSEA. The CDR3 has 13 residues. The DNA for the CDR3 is TGCAGCGTAAGGGACAGACCCCACTACGAGCAGTACTTC. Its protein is CSVRDRPHYEQYF.

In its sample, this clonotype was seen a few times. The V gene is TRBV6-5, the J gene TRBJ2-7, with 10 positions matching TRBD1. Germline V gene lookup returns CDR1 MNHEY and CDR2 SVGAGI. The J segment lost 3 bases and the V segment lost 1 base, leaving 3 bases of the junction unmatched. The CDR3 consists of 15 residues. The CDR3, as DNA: TGTGCCAGCAGTTACTGGGGACAGGGGAACTACGAGCAGTACTTC. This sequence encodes CASSYWGQGNYEQYF.

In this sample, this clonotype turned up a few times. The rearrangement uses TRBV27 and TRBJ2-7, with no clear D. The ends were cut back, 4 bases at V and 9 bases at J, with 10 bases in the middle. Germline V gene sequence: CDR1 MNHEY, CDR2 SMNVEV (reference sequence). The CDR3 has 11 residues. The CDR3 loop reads CASSSALGQYF. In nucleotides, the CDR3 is TGTGCCAGCAGTTCGGCCCTGGGGCAGTACTTC.

CDR3 loop: CASSLWRGTYEQYF. CDR3 nucleotides: TGTGCCAGCAGCTTGTGGCGGGGAACCTACGAGCAGTACTTC. The chain recombines TRBV5-6 with TRBJ2-7, with D possibly being TRBD2 (6 bases). V was pared by 1 base and J by 2 bases, with 10 bases between. This CDR3 is built from 14 residues. CDR1 and CDR2 from the germline V gene are SGHDT and YYEEEE.

As DNA, the CDR3 is TGTGCCAGCAATATTAGGGACCGAATAAATGAGCAGTTCTTC. Protein product: CASNIRDRINEQFF. The chain is built from TRBV7-9 and TRBJ2-1; D tentatively fits TRBD1 or TRBD2 (5 bases each). CDR1 SEHNR and CDR2 FQNEAQ come from the germline V gene (reference sequence). The V end was cut by 7 bases, the J end by 7 bases, with 17 bases between. The CDR3 has 14 residues.

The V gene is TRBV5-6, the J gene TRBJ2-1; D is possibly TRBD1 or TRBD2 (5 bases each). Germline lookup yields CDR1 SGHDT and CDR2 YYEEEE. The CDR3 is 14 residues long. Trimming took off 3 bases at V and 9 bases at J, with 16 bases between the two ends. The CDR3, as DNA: TGTGCCAGCAGCTCTGGGACCGTACGGGGTGAGCAGTTCTTC. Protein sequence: CASSSGTVRGEQFF.

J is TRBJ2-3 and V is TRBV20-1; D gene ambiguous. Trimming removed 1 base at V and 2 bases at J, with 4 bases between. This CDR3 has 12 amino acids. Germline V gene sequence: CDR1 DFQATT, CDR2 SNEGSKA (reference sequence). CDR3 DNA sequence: TGCAGTGCTAGAGCCGCCACAGATACGCAGTATTTT. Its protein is CSARAATDTQYF.

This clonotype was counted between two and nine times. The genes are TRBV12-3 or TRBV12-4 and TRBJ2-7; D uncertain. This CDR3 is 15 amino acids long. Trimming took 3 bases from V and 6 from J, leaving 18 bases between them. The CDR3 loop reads CASSFSGRAWGEQYF. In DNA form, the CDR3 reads TGTGCCAGCAGTTTCTCCGGACGGGCGTGGGGCGAGCAGTACTTC.

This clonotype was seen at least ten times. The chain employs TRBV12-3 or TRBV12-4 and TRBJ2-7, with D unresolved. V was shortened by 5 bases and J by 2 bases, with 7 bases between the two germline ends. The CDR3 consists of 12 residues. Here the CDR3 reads CASSPRAYEQYF. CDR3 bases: TGTGCCAGCAGTCCTAGGGCCTACGAGCAGTACTTC.

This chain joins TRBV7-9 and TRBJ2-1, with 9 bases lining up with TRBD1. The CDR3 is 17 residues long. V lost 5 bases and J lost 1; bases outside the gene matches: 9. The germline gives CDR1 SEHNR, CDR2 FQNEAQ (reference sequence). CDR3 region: CASSPSGQGRSYNEQFF. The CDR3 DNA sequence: TGTGCCAGCAGCCCTTCGGGACAGGGAAGGTCCTACAATGAGCAGTTCTTC.